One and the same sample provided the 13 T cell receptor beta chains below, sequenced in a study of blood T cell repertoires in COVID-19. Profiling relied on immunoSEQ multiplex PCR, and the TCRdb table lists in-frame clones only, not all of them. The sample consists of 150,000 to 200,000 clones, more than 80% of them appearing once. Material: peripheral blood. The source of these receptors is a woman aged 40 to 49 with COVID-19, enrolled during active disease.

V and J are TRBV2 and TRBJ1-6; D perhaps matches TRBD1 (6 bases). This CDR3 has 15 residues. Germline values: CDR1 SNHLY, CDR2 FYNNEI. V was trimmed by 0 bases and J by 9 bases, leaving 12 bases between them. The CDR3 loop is CASSEALQGSSPLHF. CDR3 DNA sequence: TGTGCCAGCAGTGAAGCGCTTCAGGGGAGTTCACCCCTCCACTTT.

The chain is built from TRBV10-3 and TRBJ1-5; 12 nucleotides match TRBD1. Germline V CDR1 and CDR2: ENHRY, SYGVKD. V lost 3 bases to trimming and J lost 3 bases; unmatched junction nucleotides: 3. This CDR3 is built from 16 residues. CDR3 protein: CAISDRGQGANQPQHF. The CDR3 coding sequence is TGTGCCATCAGTGACCGGGGACAGGGGGCCAATCAGCCCCAGCATTTT.

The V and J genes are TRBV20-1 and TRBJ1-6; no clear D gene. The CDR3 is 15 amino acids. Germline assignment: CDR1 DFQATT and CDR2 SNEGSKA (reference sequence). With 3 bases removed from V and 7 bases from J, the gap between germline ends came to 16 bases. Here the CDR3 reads CSASEAGRQNSPLHF. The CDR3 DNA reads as TGCAGTGCTAGTGAGGCCGGCAGACAAAATTCACCCCTCCACTTT.

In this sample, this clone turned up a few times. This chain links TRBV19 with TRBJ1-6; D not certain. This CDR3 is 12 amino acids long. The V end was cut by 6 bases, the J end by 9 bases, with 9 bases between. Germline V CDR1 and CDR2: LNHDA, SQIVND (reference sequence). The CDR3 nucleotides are TGTGCCAGTAGCACGAGAGGTTCACCCCTCCACTTT. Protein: CASSTRGSPLHF.

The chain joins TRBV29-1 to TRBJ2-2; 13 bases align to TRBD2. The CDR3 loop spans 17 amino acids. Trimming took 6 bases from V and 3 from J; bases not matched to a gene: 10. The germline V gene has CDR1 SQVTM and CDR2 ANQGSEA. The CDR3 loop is CSVQQQGLAGYTGELFF. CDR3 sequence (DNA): TGCAGCGTCCAACAACAGGGACTAGCGGGATACACCGGGGAGCTGTTTTTT.

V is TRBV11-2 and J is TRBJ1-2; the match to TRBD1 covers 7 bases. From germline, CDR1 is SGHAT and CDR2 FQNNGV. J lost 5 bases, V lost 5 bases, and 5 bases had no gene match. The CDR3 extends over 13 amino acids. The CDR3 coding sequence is TGTGCCAGCAGCATAGGGACAGCATATGGCTACACCTTC. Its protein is CASSIGTAYGYTF.

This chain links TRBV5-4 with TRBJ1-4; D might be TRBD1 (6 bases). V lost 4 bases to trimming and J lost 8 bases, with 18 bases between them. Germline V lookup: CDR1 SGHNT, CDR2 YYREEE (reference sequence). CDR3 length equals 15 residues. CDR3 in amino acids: CASSRAGANYEKLFF. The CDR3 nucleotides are TGTGCCAGCAGCCGAGCAGGGGCAAACTACGAAAAACTGTTTTTT. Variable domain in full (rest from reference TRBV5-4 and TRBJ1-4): ETGVTQSPTHLIKTRGQQVTLRCSSQSGHNTVSWYQQALGQGPQFIFQYYREEENGRGNFPPRFSGLQFPNYSSELNVNALELDDSALYLCASSRAGANYEKLFFGSGTQLSVL.

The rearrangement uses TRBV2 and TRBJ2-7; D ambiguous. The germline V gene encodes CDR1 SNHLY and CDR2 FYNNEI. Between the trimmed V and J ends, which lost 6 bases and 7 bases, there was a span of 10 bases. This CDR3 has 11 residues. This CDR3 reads CASSLVWEQYV. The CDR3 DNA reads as TGTGCCAGCAGCTTAGTGTGGGAGCAGTACGTC.

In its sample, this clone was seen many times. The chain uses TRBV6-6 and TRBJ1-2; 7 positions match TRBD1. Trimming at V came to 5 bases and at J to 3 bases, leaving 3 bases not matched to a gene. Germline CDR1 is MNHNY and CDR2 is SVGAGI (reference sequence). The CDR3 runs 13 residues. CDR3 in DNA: TGTGCCAGCAGTCCAACAGGGGACTATGGCTACACCTTC. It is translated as CASSPTGDYGYTF.

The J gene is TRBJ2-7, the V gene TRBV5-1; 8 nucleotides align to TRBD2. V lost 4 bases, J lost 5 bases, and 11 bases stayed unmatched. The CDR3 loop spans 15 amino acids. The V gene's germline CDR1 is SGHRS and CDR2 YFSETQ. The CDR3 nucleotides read TGCGCCAGCAGCATCGAGGGACTAGGGGTCGACGAGCAGTACTTC. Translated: CASSIEGLGVDEQYF.

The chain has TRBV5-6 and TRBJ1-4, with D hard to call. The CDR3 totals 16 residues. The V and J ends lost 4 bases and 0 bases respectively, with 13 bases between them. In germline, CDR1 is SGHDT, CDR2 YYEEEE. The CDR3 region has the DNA TGTGCCAGCAGCGAATTAGGACTGGCAACTAATGAAAAACTGTTTTTT. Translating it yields CASSELGLATNEKLFF.

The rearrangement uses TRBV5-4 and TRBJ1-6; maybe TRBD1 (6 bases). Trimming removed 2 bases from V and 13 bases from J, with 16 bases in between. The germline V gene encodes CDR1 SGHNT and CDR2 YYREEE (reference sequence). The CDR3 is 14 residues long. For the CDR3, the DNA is TGTGCCAGCAGCTTCGGACGGACAGCCTCTCCCCTCCACTTT. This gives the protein CASSFGRTASPLHF.

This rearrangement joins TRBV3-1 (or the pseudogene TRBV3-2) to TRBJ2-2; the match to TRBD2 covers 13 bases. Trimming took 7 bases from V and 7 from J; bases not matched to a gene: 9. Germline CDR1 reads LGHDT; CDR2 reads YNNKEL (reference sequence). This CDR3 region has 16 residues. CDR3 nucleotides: TGTGCCAGCATGAAGAGACTAGCGGGAGGAATCGGGGAGCTGTTTTTT. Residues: CASMKRLAGGIGELFF.